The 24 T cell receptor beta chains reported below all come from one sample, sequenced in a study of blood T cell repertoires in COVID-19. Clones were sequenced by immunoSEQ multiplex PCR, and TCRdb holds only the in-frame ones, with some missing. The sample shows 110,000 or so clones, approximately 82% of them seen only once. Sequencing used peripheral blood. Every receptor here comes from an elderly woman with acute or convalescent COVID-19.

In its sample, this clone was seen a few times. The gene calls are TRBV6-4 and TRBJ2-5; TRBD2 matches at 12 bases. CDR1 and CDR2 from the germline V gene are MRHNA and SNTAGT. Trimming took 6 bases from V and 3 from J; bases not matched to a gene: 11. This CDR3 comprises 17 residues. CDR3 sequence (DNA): TGTGCCAGCAGAAAAAAGACTAGCGGGAGCCTTAAAGAGACCCAGTACTTC. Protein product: CASRKKTSGSLKETQYF.

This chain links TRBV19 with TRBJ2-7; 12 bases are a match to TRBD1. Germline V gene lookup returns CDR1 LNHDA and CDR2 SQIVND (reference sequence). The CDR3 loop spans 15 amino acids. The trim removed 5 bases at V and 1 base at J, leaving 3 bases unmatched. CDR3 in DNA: TGTGCCAGTAGTCGGGACAGGGGGCTGTCCTACGAGCAGTACTTC. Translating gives CASSRDRGLSYEQYF.

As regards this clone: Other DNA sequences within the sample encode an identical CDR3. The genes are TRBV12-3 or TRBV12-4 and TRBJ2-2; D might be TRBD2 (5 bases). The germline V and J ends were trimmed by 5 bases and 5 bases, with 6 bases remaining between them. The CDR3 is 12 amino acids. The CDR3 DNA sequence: TGTGCCAGCAGTCGGGGTACCGGGGAGCTGTTTTTT. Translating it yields CASSRGTGELFF.

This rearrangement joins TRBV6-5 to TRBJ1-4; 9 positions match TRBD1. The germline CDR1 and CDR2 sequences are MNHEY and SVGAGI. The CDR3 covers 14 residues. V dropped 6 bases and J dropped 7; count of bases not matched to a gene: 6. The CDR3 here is CASRRTGGSEKLFF. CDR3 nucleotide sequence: TGTGCCAGCAGACGTACAGGGGGCTCTGAAAAACTGTTTTTT.

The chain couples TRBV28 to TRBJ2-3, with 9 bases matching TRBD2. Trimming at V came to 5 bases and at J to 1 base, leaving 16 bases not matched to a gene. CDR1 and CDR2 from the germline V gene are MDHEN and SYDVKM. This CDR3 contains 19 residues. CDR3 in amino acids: CASSDRGRLAGQGTDTQYF. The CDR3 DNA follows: TGTGCCAGCAGTGACCGGGGACGTCTAGCGGGACAAGGCACAGATACGCAGTATTTT.

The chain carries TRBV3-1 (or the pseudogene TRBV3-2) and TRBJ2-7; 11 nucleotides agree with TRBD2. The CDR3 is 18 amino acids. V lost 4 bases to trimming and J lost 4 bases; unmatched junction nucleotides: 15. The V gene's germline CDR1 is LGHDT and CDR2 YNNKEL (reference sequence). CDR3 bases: TGTGCCAGCAGCCCTTCGGACTACCCGGGACTAGCGGATTACGAGCAGTACGTC. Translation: CASSPSDYPGLADYEQYV.

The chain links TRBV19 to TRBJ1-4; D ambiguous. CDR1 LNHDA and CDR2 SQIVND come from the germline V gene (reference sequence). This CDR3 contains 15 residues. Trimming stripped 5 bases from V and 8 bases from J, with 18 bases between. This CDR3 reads CASSQQPERGEKLFF. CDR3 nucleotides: TGTGCCAGTAGTCAACAGCCGGAGAGAGGGGAAAAACTGTTTTTT.

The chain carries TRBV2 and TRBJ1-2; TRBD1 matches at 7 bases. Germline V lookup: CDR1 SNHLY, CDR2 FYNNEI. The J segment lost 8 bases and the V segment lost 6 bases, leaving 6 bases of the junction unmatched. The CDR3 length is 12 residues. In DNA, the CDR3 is TGTGCCAGCAGAGACAGGGCTGAAGGCTACACCTTC. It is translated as CASRDRAEGYTF.

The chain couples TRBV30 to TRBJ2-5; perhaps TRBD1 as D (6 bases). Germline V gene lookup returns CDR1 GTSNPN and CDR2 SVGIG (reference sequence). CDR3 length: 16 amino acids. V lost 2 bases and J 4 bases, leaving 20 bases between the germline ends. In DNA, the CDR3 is TGTGCCTGGAGTTCTACCCGACAGGCTTGGGGAGAGACCCAGTACTTC. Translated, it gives CAWSSTRQAWGETQYF.

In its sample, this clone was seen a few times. CDR3 region: CAISEQGREAPLHF. The CDR3 region has the DNA TGTGCCATCAGTGAACAGGGGCGTGAAGCACCCCTCCACTTT. The chain joins TRBV10-3 to TRBJ1-6, with TRBD1 matching 7 bases. The CDR3 totals 14 residues. Trimming at V came to 3 bases and at J to 11 bases, leaving 7 bases not matched to a gene. Germline V lookup: CDR1 ENHRY, CDR2 SYGVKD.

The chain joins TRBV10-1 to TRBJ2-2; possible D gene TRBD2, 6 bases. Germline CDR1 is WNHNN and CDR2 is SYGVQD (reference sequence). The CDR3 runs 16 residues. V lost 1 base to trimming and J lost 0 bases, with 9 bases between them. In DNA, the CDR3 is TGCGCCAGCAGTGAGTACGGGGGACCGAACACCGGGGAGCTGTTTTTT. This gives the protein CASSEYGGPNTGELFF.

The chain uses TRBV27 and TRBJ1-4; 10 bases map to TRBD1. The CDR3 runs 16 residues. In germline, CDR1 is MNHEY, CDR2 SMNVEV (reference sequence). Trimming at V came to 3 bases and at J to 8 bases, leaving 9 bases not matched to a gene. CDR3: CASSLRTGQGHEKLFF. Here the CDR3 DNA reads TGTGCCAGCAGTTTGCGTACGGGACAGGGGCACGAAAAACTGTTTTTT.

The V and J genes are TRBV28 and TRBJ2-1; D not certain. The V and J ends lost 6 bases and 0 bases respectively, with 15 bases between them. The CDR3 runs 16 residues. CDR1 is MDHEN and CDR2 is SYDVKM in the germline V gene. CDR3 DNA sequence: TGTGCCAGCAGCCACGCTAAGATCGGCTCCTACAATGAGCAGTTCTTC. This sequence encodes CASSHAKIGSYNEQFF.

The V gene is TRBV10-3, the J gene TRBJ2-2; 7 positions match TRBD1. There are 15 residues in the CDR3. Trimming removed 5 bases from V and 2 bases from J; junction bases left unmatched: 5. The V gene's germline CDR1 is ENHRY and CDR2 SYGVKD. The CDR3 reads CAISPGQANTGELFF. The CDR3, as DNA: TGTGCCATCAGTCCCGGACAGGCAAACACCGGGGAGCTGTTTTTT.

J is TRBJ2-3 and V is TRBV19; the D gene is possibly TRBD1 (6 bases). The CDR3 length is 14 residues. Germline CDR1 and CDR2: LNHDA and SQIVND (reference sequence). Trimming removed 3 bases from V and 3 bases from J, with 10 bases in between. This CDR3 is CASSISQGTDTQYF. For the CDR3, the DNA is TGTGCCAGTAGTATTTCCCAGGGGACAGATACGCAGTATTTT.

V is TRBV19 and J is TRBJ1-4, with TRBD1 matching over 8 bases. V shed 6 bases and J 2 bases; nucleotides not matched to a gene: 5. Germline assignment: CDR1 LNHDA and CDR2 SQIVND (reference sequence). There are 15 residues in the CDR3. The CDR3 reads CASRAGGDTNEKLFF. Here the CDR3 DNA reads TGTGCCAGTAGGGCAGGGGGCGATACTAATGAAAAACTGTTTTTT.

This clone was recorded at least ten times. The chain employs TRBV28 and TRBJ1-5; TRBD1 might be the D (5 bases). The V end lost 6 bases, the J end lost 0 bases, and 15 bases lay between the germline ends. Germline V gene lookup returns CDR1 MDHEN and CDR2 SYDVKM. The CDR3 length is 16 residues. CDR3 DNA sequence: TGTGCCAGCAGCCCCGGGGGAAGAGATAGCAATCAGCCCCAGCATTTT. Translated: CASSPGGRDSNQPQHF. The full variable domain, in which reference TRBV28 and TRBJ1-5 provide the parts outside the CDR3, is DVKVTQSSRYLVKRTGEKVFLECVQDMDHENMFWYRQDPGLGLRLIYFSYDVKMKEKGDIPEGYSVSREKKERFSLILESASTNQTSMYLCASSPGGRDSNQPQHFGDGTRLSIL.

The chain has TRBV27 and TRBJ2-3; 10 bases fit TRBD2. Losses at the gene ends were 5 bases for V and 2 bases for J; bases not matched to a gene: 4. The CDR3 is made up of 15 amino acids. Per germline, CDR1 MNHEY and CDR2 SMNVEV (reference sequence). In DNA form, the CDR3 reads TGTGCCAGCAGTCCACTAGCGGGGAACACAGATACGCAGTATTTT. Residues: CASSPLAGNTDTQYF.

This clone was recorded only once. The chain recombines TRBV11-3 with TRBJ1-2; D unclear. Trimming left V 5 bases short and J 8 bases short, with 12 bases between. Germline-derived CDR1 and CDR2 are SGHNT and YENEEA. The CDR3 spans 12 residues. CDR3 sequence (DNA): TGTGCCAGCAGCCACGACAACTCCGGCTACACCTTC. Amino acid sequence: CASSHDNSGYTF.

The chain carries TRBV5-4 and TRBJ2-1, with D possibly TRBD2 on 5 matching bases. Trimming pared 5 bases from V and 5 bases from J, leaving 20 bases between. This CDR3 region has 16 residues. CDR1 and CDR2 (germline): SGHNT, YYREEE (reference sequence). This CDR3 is CASSQTGSGYNNEQFF. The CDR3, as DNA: TGTGCCAGCAGTCAAACCGGAAGCGGATACAACAATGAGCAGTTCTTC.

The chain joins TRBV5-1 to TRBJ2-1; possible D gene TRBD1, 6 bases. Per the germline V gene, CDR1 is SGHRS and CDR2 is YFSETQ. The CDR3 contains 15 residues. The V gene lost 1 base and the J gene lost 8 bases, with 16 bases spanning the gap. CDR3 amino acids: CASSLTQGLRDEQFF. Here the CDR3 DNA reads TGCGCCAGCAGCTTGACCCAGGGGCTAAGGGATGAGCAGTTCTTC. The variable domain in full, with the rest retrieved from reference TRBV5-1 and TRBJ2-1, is KAGVTQTPRYLIKTRGQQVTLSCSPISGHRSVSWYQQTPGQGLQFLFEYFSETQRNKGNFPGRFSGRQFSNSRSEMNVSTLELGDSALYLCASSLTQGLRDEQFFGPGTRLTVL.

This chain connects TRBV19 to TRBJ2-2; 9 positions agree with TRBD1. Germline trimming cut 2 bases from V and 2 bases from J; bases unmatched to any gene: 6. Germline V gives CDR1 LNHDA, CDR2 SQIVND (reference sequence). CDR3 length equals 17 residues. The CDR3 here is CASSIFGGQGNTGELFF. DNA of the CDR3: TGTGCCAGTAGTATATTCGGGGGACAGGGTAACACCGGGGAGCTGTTTTTT.

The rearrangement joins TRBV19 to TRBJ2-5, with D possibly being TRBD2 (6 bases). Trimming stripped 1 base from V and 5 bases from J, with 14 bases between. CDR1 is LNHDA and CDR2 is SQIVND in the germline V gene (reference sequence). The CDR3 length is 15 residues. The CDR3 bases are TGTGCCAGTAGTATAGGGGCGGGGAGAGTGGAGACCCAGTACTTC. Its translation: CASSIGAGRVETQYF.

In DNA, the CDR3 is TGTGCCACCAGTGATCGCTATACAGGCCTCAATCAGCCCCAGCATTTT. This gives the protein CATSDRYTGLNQPQHF. This rearrangement joins TRBV24-1 to TRBJ1-5; maybe TRBD1 (5 bases). Germline CDR1 KGHDR, CDR2 SFDVKD. The CDR3 runs to 16 residues. The germline V and J ends were trimmed by 3 bases and 3 bases, with 14 bases remaining between them.